This T cell receptor (beta chain) was recorded in a study of patients and donors after allogeneic stem cell transplantation. The V gene's germline CDR1 is SGHAT and CDR2 FQNNGV. This CDR3 spans 14 amino acids. V lost 0 bases to trimming and J lost 7 bases, with 12 bases between them. TCRdb redid the calling of the RT-PCR reads with MiXCR, one entry per CDR3 protein. The repertoire holds 150,000 to 200,000 distinct CDR3 sequences, with about a quarter as singletons. What was sequenced was blood, either unsorted or a sorted T cell fraction (not recorded which). This sequence joins TRBV11-2 and TRBJ1-2, with D perhaps matching TRBD1 (5 bases). This clonotype was obtained from a human donor who was either an allogeneic HSCT recipient or a stem cell or donor lymphocyte infusion donor (not recorded which). It is not recorded whose cells these are; they may come from a transplant donor. The CDR3 is CASSLDRGLAGYTF. The CDR3 DNA follows: TGTGCCAGCAGCTTAGATAGGGGATTAGCTGGCTACACCTTC.